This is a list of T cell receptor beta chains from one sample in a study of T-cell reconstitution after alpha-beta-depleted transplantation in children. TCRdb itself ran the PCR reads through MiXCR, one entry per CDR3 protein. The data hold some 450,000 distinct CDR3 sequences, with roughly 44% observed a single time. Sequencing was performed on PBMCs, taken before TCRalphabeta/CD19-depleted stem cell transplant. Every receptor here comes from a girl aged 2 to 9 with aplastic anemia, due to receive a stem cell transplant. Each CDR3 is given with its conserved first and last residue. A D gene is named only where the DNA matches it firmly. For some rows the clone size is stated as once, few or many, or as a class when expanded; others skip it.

CDR3 DNA: TGCAGCGTTGAAGATTGGACTAGCGGCTCCTCCTACGAGCAGTACTTC; CDR3 protein: CSVEDWTSGSSYEQYF; J gene: TRBJ2-7; D gene: TRBD2; clone size: NA; V gene: TRBV29-1
CDR3 DNA: TGCAGCGGCGGTGGGCGTTACACTGAAGCTTTCTTT; CDR3 protein: CSGGGRYTEAFF; J gene: TRBJ1-1; D gene: NA; clone size: NA; V gene: TRBV20-1
CDR3 DNA: TGTGCCAGCAGCGTAGGTGACAGGGACAATGAGCAGTTCTTC; CDR3 protein: CASSVGDRDNEQFF; J gene: TRBJ2-1; D gene: TRBD1; clone size: NA; V gene: TRBV9
CDR3 DNA: TGTGCCAGCAGCGTAGATCCTAGCGGGGTTGCCTACGAGCAGTACTTC; CDR3 protein: CASSVDPSGVAYEQYF; J gene: TRBJ2-7; D gene: TRBD2; clone size: NA; V gene: TRBV9
CDR3 DNA: TGCGCCAGCGGGCGGCGGTACAGGGACGTGCAGTACTTC; CDR3 protein: CASGRRYRDVQYF; J gene: TRBJ2-7; D gene: NA; clone size: many; V gene: TRBV5-1
CDR3 DNA: TGTGCCAGCAGTGATCGGGTCCCCGGGGACGAAGCTTTCTTT; CDR3 protein: CASSDRVPGDEAFF; J gene: TRBJ1-1; D gene: NA; clone size: NA; V gene: TRBV2
CDR3 DNA: TGTGCCAGCAGTTTAGTAGCGGGGAACACCGGGGAGCTGTTTTTT; CDR3 protein: CASSLVAGNTGELFF; J gene: TRBJ2-2; D gene: TRBD2; clone size: NA; V gene: TRBV12-3/TRBV12-4
CDR3 DNA: TGTGCCAGCAGTTCCTCCGTGGGTCAGCCCCAGCATTTT; CDR3 protein: CASSSSVGQPQHF; J gene: TRBJ1-5; D gene: NA; clone size: many; V gene: TRBV28
CDR3 DNA: TGTGCCAGCAGCGGACAGGGGACGGCCAAAAACATTCAGTACTTC; CDR3 protein: CASSGQGTAKNIQYF; J gene: TRBJ2-4; D gene: TRBD1; clone size: few; V gene: TRBV6-1
CDR3 DNA: TGTGCCAGCAGTCCACAGGGTAGGTCCTACGAGCAGTACTTC; CDR3 protein: CASSPQGRSYEQYF; J gene: TRBJ2-7; D gene: NA; clone size: NA; V gene: TRBV12-3/TRBV12-4
CDR3 DNA: TGTGCCAGCAGTTTATCAGGAAGGGGCACTGAAGCTTTCTTT; CDR3 protein: CASSLSGRGTEAFF; J gene: TRBJ1-1; D gene: NA; clone size: many; V gene: TRBV12-3/TRBV12-4
CDR3 DNA: TGCAGTGCTAGAGGGTTCCGGGAGTCGCAGTATTTT; CDR3 protein: CSARGFRESQYF; J gene: TRBJ2-3; D gene: NA; clone size: once; V gene: TRBV20-1
CDR3 DNA: TGTGCCAGCAGCTTAAATCGAGGGGCCAGGGCGGGGAATGAGCAGTTCTTC; CDR3 protein: CASSLNRGARAGNEQFF; J gene: TRBJ2-1; D gene: NA; clone size: few; V gene: TRBV7-3
CDR3 DNA: TGCAGTGCTAGTGGCTCGTATCACCTTGGCCACGAGCAGTACTTC; CDR3 protein: CSASGSYHLGHEQYF; J gene: TRBJ2-7; D gene: NA; clone size: many; V gene: TRBV20-1
CDR3 DNA: TGTGCCAGCAGCTTAGGGGTCCTAGCGCTTGAGCAGTTCTTC; CDR3 protein: CASSLGVLALEQFF; J gene: TRBJ2-1; D gene: NA; clone size: NA; V gene: TRBV7-2
CDR3 DNA: TGTGCCAGCAGTTTAGCACTGAACTATGGCTACACCTTC; CDR3 protein: CASSLALNYGYTF; J gene: TRBJ1-2; D gene: NA; clone size: many; V gene: TRBV28
CDR3 DNA: TGCAGCGTTGAAAGGGGCGCAGAGACCCAGTACTTC; CDR3 protein: CSVERGAETQYF; J gene: TRBJ2-5; D gene: NA; clone size: NA; V gene: TRBV29-1
CDR3 DNA: TGTGCCAGCAGCCAACAGGCGAAACTGAAAACTGAAGCTTTCTTT; CDR3 protein: CASSQQAKLKTEAFF; J gene: TRBJ1-1; D gene: NA; clone size: NA; V gene: TRBV14
CDR3 DNA: TGTGCCATCAGTGAGGAGGACAGCAACACTGAAGCTTTCTTT; CDR3 protein: CAISEEDSNTEAFF; J gene: TRBJ1-1; D gene: NA; clone size: NA; V gene: TRBV10-3
CDR3 DNA: TGTGCCAGCACTAGTGACCAAGGAAGAACTGAAGCTTTCTTT; CDR3 protein: CASTSDQGRTEAFF; J gene: TRBJ1-1; D gene: NA; clone size: many; V gene: TRBV6-5
CDR3 DNA: TGCAGTGCGCCCTGGGGGTTGGCCACCGGGGAGCTGTTTTTT; CDR3 protein: CSAPWGLATGELFF; J gene: TRBJ2-2; D gene: NA; clone size: NA; V gene: TRBV20-1
CDR3 DNA: TGCGCCAGCAGCTTGGCCTTAAACCCCGGGGAGCTGTTTTTT; CDR3 protein: CASSLALNPGELFF; J gene: TRBJ2-2; D gene: NA; clone size: many; V gene: TRBV5-1
CDR3 DNA: TGTGCCAGCAGCTTACTAGCGGGGGGGAACGAGCAGTACTTC; CDR3 protein: CASSLLAGGNEQYF; J gene: TRBJ2-7; D gene: TRBD2; clone size: NA; V gene: TRBV11-2
CDR3 DNA: TGCAGCGTTGAAGGAAACTATGGCTACACCTTC; CDR3 protein: CSVEGNYGYTF; J gene: TRBJ1-2; D gene: NA; clone size: NA; V gene: TRBV29-1
CDR3 DNA: TGCGCCAGCAGCCAACCGGGACTAGCGGGAGGGCCCTCGTGGTACAATGAGCAGTTCTTC; CDR3 protein: CASSQPGLAGGPSWYNEQFF; J gene: TRBJ2-1; D gene: TRBD2; clone size: few; V gene: TRBV4-1
CDR3 DNA: TGTGCCAGCAGCGCCCGGACGGATGTCTACAATAATTCACCCCTCCACTTT; CDR3 protein: CASSARTDVYNNSPLHF; J gene: TRBJ1-6; D gene: NA; clone size: NA; V gene: TRBV9
CDR3 DNA: TGTGCCAGCAGGCTAGACAGTTTCACCGGGGAGCTGTTTTTT; CDR3 protein: CASRLDSFTGELFF; J gene: TRBJ2-2; D gene: NA; clone size: few; V gene: TRBV6-1
CDR3 DNA: TGTGCCAGCAGCTTGGGCCCCACAGGGGGAAGAGAGACCCAGTACTTC; CDR3 protein: CASSLGPTGGRETQYF; J gene: TRBJ2-5; D gene: TRBD1; clone size: few; V gene: TRBV5-4
CDR3 DNA: TGCGCCAGCAGCTTGTACCCGGGACTACCGTACAATGAGCAGTTCTTC; CDR3 protein: CASSLYPGLPYNEQFF; J gene: TRBJ2-1; D gene: TRBD2; clone size: NA; V gene: TRBV5-1
CDR3 DNA: TGTGCCAGCAGCCCTAGTGGGACCCAGCGGGACTACAATGAGCAGTTCTTC; CDR3 protein: CASSPSGTQRDYNEQFF; J gene: TRBJ2-1; D gene: TRBD2; clone size: NA; V gene: TRBV5-5
CDR3 DNA: TGCGCCAGCAGCCGAGGGACAGGAGTTAACTATGGCTACACCTTC; CDR3 protein: CASSRGTGVNYGYTF; J gene: TRBJ1-2; D gene: TRBD1; clone size: NA; V gene: TRBV5-1
CDR3 DNA: TGTGCCAGCGGACAGGGGGATGCTTTCTTT; CDR3 protein: CASGQGDAFF; J gene: TRBJ1-1; D gene: TRBD1; clone size: NA; V gene: TRBV12-3/TRBV12-4
CDR3 DNA: TGTGCCAGCTCCCAGAACCCAGGGAGCGAAGCTTTCTTT; CDR3 protein: CASSQNPGSEAFF; J gene: TRBJ1-1; D gene: NA; clone size: NA; V gene: TRBV18
CDR3 DNA: TGCGCCAGCAGCTTGGTGAGGACTAGCTCTCCCTACGAGCAGTACTTC; CDR3 protein: CASSLVRTSSPYEQYF; J gene: TRBJ2-7; D gene: TRBD2; clone size: NA; V gene: TRBV5-1
CDR3 DNA: TGTGCCAGCAGCGCGGGGCATTCTTACACTGAAGCTTTCTTT; CDR3 protein: CASSAGHSYTEAFF; J gene: TRBJ1-1; D gene: NA; clone size: NA; V gene: TRBV13
CDR3 DNA: TGCAGCGAGCGGCGACAGGCCTTCGGCACAGATACGCAGTATTTT; CDR3 protein: CSERRQAFGTDTQYF; J gene: TRBJ2-3; D gene: NA; clone size: NA; V gene: TRBV20-1
CDR3 DNA: TGCAGTGCTACGAACGCCCGGGACAGGGGAACAGATACGCAGTATTTT; CDR3 protein: CSATNARDRGTDTQYF; J gene: TRBJ2-3; D gene: TRBD1; clone size: many; V gene: TRBV20-1
CDR3 DNA: TGTGCCAGCAGTCCCAAAGATACGCAGTATTTT; CDR3 protein: CASSPKDTQYF; J gene: TRBJ2-3; D gene: NA; clone size: many; V gene: TRBV6-6
CDR3 DNA: TGTGCCAGCAGCTTAGCGTATGGACAGGGAGAGACCCAGTACTTC; CDR3 protein: CASSLAYGQGETQYF; J gene: TRBJ2-5; D gene: TRBD1; clone size: NA; V gene: TRBV7-9
CDR3 DNA: TGTGCCAGCAGTTTATCGAGGGGGTGGGCATTACCCCCCCTAAACGGGGAGCTGTTTTTT; CDR3 protein: CASSLSRGWALPPLNGELFF; J gene: TRBJ2-2; D gene: NA; clone size: NA; V gene: TRBV27
CDR3 DNA: TGTGCCAGCAGTCCAATCAATCAGCCCCAGCATTTT; CDR3 protein: CASSPINQPQHF; J gene: TRBJ1-5; D gene: NA; clone size: NA; V gene: TRBV6-1
CDR3 DNA: TGCAGTGCTAGGGGGAAAGGTTTGCAGCCCCAGCATTTT; CDR3 protein: CSARGKGLQPQHF; J gene: TRBJ1-5; D gene: NA; clone size: NA; V gene: TRBV20-1
CDR3 DNA: TGCAGTGCGGAACAGGGGGGTGGAGGACAAGAGACCCAGTACTTC; CDR3 protein: CSAEQGGGGQETQYF; J gene: TRBJ2-5; D gene: TRBD1; clone size: NA; V gene: TRBV20-1
CDR3 DNA: TGCAGTGCAAAAGAGATGGACACGTATGAAAAACTGTTTTTT; CDR3 protein: CSAKEMDTYEKLFF; J gene: TRBJ1-4; D gene: NA; clone size: NA; V gene: TRBV20-1
CDR3 DNA: TGTGCTAGTGGTTTGTCACCGGGGTCCGCGGACACCATATATTTT; CDR3 protein: CASGLSPGSADTIYF; J gene: TRBJ1-3; D gene: NA; clone size: few; V gene: TRBV12-5
CDR3 DNA: TGTGCCAGCAGTTCCCTACAGGGACCTATTCAAAAACTGTTTTTT; CDR3 protein: CASSSLQGPIQKLFF; J gene: TRBJ1-4; D gene: NA; clone size: few; V gene: TRBV12-3/TRBV12-4
CDR3 DNA: TGCGCCAGCAGCTGGAGAGAGGGCAACTATGGCTACACCTTC; CDR3 protein: CASSWREGNYGYTF; J gene: TRBJ1-2; D gene: NA; clone size: few; V gene: TRBV5-1
CDR3 DNA: TGCAGCGTTCTACAGGGAGACATTCAGTACTTC; CDR3 protein: CSVLQGDIQYF; J gene: TRBJ2-4; D gene: NA; clone size: many; V gene: TRBV29-1
CDR3 DNA: TGCGCCAGCAGCATCCCCACTAGCGGGGCCTACAATGAGCAGTTCTTC; CDR3 protein: CASSIPTSGAYNEQFF; J gene: TRBJ2-1; D gene: TRBD2; clone size: NA; V gene: TRBV4-1